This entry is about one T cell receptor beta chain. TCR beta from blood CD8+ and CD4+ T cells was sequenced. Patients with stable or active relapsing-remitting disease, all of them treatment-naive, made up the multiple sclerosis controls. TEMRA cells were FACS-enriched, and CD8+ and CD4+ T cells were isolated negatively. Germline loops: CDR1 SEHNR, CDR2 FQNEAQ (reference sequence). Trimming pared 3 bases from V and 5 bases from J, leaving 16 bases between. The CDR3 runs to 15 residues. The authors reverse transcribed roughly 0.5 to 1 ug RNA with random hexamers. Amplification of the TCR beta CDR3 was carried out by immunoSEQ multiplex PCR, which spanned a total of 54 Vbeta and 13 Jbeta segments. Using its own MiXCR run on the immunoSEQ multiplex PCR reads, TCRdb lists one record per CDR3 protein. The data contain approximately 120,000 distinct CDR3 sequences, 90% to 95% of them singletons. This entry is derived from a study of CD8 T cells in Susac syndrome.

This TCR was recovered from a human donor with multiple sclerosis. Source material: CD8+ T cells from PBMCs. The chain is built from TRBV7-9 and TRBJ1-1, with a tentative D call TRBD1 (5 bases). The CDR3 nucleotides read TGTGCCAGCAGCTTGACATTGGGGCCGGGAACTGAAGCTTTCTTT. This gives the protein CASSLTLGPGTEAFF.